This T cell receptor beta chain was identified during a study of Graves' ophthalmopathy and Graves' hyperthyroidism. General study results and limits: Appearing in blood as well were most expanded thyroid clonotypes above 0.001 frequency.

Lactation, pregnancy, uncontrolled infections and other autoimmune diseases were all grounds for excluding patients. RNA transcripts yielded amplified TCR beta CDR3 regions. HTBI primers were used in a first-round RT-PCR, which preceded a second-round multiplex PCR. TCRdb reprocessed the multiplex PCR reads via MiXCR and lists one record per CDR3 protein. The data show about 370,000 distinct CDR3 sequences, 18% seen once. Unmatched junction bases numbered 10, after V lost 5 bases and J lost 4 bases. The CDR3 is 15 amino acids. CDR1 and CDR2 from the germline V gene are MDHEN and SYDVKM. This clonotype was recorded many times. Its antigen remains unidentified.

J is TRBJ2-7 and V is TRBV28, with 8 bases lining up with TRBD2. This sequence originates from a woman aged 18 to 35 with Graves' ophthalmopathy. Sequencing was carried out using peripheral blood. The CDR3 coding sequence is TGTGCCAGCAGTAGGACGGCGGGAGGCTCGTACGAGCAGTACTTC. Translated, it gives CASSRTAGGSYEQYF. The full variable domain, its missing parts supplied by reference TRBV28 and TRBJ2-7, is DVKVTQSSRYLVKRTGEKVFLECVQDMDHENMFWYRQDPGLGLRLIYFSYDVKMKEKGDIPEGYSVSREKKERFSLILESASTNQTSMYLCASSRTAGGSYEQYFGPGTRLTVT.